This is a list of T cell receptor beta chains from one sample in a study of control samples from healthy donors and cancer patients. This table comes from immunoSEQ multiplex PCR, and its TCRdb copy is limited to in-frame clones, with some not included. Among some 220,000 clones, roughly 94% were seen once, and the ten largest hold roughly 1.6%. Source material: blood. The receptors here all came from a man aged 45-60 years in good health. CDR3s include the opening cysteine and the closing phenylalanine or tryptophan. D genes are given only for firm matches.

d_gene	v_gene	j_gene	CDR3nt	CDR3aa
-	TRBV6-5	TRBJ2-3	TGTGCCAGCAAGGGCAACACAGATACGCAGTATTTT	CASKGNTDTQYF
-	TRBV6-5	TRBJ2-2	TGTGCCAGCAGTTACGTTCAGGGGCCCACCGGGGAGCTGTTTTTT	CASSYVQGPTGELFF
-	TRBV18	TRBJ2-3	TGTGCCAGCTCCTTAGGGTCTAGCACAGATACGCAGTATTTT	CASSLGSSTDTQYF
-	TRBV2	TRBJ2-2	TGTGCCAGCAAGGAGACAGCGAACACCGGGGAGCTGTTTTTT	CASKETANTGELFF
TRBD1	TRBV19	TRBJ1-5	TGTGCCAGTAGTGGAGGGACAGGTAATTTACCCCAGCATTTT	CASSGGTGNLPQHF
-	TRBV4-2	TRBJ1-2	TGTGCCAGCAGCCCCTGGGACTCAGCGAACTATGGCTACACCTTC	CASSPWDSANYGYTF
TRBD1	TRBV5-1	TRBJ1-1	TGCGCCAGCAGCCGGGGGACAGGTAACACTGAAGCTTTCTTT	CASSRGTGNTEAFF
-	TRBV7-2	TRBJ2-3	TGTGCCAGCAGCTTAGGGGTAGCGGCGGGGTATTTT	CASSLGVAAGYF
-	TRBV7-2	TRBJ1-1	TGTGCCAGCAGCATTCGACGGAATGAGAACACTGAAGCTTTCTTT	CASSIRRNENTEAFF
-	TRBV4-2	TRBJ2-6	TGTGCCAGCAGCCAAGCCTCCCGGGTGGGGGGACCCCGCTCTGGGGCCAACGTCCTGACTTTC	CASSQASRVGGPRSGANVLTF
TRBD2	TRBV9	TRBJ2-5	TGTGCCAGCAGCCCCGCCGGGACTAGTGGGGAGACCCAGTACTTC	CASSPAGTSGETQYF